These 19 T cell receptor beta chains originate from one sample sequenced in a study of shared clonotypes between healthy human individuals. Profiling relied on immunoSEQ multiplex PCR, and the TCRdb table lists in-frame clones only, not all of them. Here the sample spans approximately 1,500,000 clones, over 95% being singletons. Sequencing was done on a sample of naive CD4+ T cells sorted from blood. Subset described: CD45RA+ positively selected. The receptors derive from a man between 25 and 39 years old in good health.

CDR3 nucleotide sequence: TGTGCCAGCACCGGCGGGGGGAACACTGAAGCTTTCTTT. Its protein product is CASTGGGNTEAFF. The genes are TRBV6-1 and TRBJ1-1; TRBD1 might be the D (5 bases). CDR1 is MNHNS, CDR2 SASEGT, per germline. This CDR3 is built from 13 residues. Trimming stripped 7 bases from V and 1 base from J, with 10 bases between.

The chain couples TRBV27 to TRBJ2-7; no reliable D call. CDR3 length equals 14 residues. CDR1 MNHEY and CDR2 SMNVEV come from the germline V gene (reference sequence). V was pared by 3 bases and J by 7 bases, with 16 bases between. CDR3 coding DNA: TGTGCCAGCAGTTTGGTTGGTCTAATGGGGGAGCAGTACTTC. It encodes CASSLVGLMGEQYF.

This sequence joins TRBV5-8 and TRBJ1-2; 8 positions agree with TRBD1. Germline V lookup: CDR1 SGHTS, CDR2 YDEGEE. Trimming removed 1 base from V and 4 bases from J; junction bases left unmatched: 3. The CDR3 totals 14 residues. This CDR3 is CASSLTGGRYGYTF. In nucleotides, the CDR3 is TGTGCCAGCAGCTTGACAGGGGGTCGCTATGGCTACACCTTC.

As concerns this clone: Within the sample, other DNA sequences also encode this same CDR3. The rearrangement joins TRBV18 to TRBJ2-7, with no clear D. V shed 1 base and J shed 5 bases, with 6 bases lying between them. Germline CDR1 and CDR2: KGHSH and LQKENI. The CDR3 covers 12 residues. The CDR3 region is CASSPRGNEQYF. CDR3 nucleotides: TGTGCCAGCTCACCACGGGGAAACGAGCAGTACTTC.

The V and J genes are TRBV4-1 and TRBJ1-1; the match to TRBD1 covers 10 bases. V lost 3 bases to trimming and J lost 11 bases; unmatched junction nucleotides: 6. Germline CDR1 and CDR2: MGHRA and YSYEKL. The CDR3 loop spans 13 amino acids. This CDR3 is CASSHRDRGNAFF. Here the CDR3 DNA reads TGCGCCAGCAGCCATAGGGACAGGGGCAATGCTTTCTTT.

CDR3 DNA: TGTGCCAGCAGTGACCTAGGGGTTGAGCAGTTCTTC. Translating it yields CASSDLGVEQFF. V gene TRBV6-4 combines with J gene TRBJ2-1; the D gene is possibly TRBD1 (5 bases). V was trimmed by 2 bases and J by 9 bases, leaving 8 bases between them. The CDR3 is made up of 12 amino acids. Germline V gives CDR1 MRHNA, CDR2 SNTAGT.

This clone was recorded once. The genes are TRBV5-1 and TRBJ1-2; D is unresolved. The CDR3 contains 13 residues. The V end lost 4 bases, the J end lost 8 bases, and 15 bases lay between the germline ends. Germline assignment: CDR1 SGHRS and CDR2 YFSETQ. CDR3 coding DNA: TGCGCCAGCAGCACGAATTTCCCGGGGGGCTACACCTTC. Protein: CASSTNFPGGYTF.

The genes are TRBV7-6 and TRBJ2-5; D possibly corresponds to TRBD2 (5 bases). The CDR3 has 14 residues. Germline CDR1 is SGHVS and CDR2 is FNYEAQ. Deletions cut 0 bases from V and 6 bases from J, with 11 bases between. The DNA of the CDR3 is TGTGCCAGCAGCTTAGCAGGAGGCGAGAAGACCCAGTACTTC. It is translated as CASSLAGGEKTQYF.

This clone was counted a single time. The chain links TRBV19 to TRBJ2-2; a possible D gene is TRBD2 (6 bases). Trimming took 4 bases from V and 2 from J, leaving 8 bases between them. Germline CDR1 and CDR2: LNHDA and SQIVND (reference sequence). The CDR3 consists of 14 residues. The CDR3 spells CASSKGLNTGELFF. The CDR3 DNA reads TGTGCCAGTAGTAAGGGACTTAACACCGGGGAGCTGTTTTTT. The variable domain in full, with the rest retrieved from reference TRBV19 and TRBJ2-2, is DGGITQSPKYLFRKEGQNVTLSCEQNLNHDAMYWYRQDPGQGLRLIYYSQIVNDFQKGDIAEGYSVSREKKESFPLTVTSAQKNPTAFYLCASSKGLNTGELFFGEGSRLTVL.

The rearrangement links TRBV7-3 to TRBJ2-2; 12 bases are a match to TRBD2. The V segment lost 3 bases and the J segment 4 bases; nucleotides outside the gene matches: 3. The germline CDR1 and CDR2 sequences are SGHTA and FQGTGA. The length of the CDR3 is 16 residues. CDR3 loop: CASSFEGLAGTGELFF. The CDR3 DNA reads as TGTGCCAGCAGCTTCGAGGGACTAGCGGGCACCGGGGAGCTGTTTTTT.

The chain combines TRBV10-1 with TRBJ2-3; D is possibly TRBD2 (5 bases). This CDR3 is built from 14 residues. CDR1 and CDR2 (germline): WNHNN, SYGVQD (reference sequence). V was trimmed by 2 bases and J by 5 bases, leaving 11 bases between them. The CDR3 here is CASSEGGSVDTQYF. The CDR3, as DNA: TGCGCCAGCAGTGAGGGAGGTTCGGTAGATACGCAGTATTTT.

This clone turned up a few times. The rearrangement links TRBV28 to TRBJ2-5, with a weak D call TRBD1 (5 bases). Per the germline V gene, CDR1 is MDHEN and CDR2 is SYDVKM. The V end was cut by 7 bases, the J end by 5 bases, with 14 bases between. The CDR3 is 13 amino acids. The CDR3 loop reads CASTPVTEETQYF. DNA for the CDR3: TGTGCCAGCACACCAGTGACAGAGGAGACCCAGTACTTC.

The V and J genes are TRBV29-1 and TRBJ1-2; 8 bases map to TRBD1. This CDR3 has 13 amino acids. Trimming took 5 bases from V and 5 from J; bases not matched to a gene: 7. Per germline, CDR1 SQVTM and CDR2 ANQGSEA. CDR3 DNA: TGCAGCGTTACCAGGGGGCGTGAGTATGGCTACACCTTC. This encodes CSVTRGREYGYTF.

The chain is built from TRBV6-1 and TRBJ2-7; tentative D call: TRBD1 (5 bases). Trimming removed 2 bases from V and 3 bases from J, with 14 bases in between. CDR1 and CDR2 from the germline V gene are MNHNS and SASEGT. The CDR3 contains 15 residues. CDR3 residues: CASSEFEDTYYEQYF. CDR3 coding DNA: TGTGCCAGCAGTGAATTCGAGGACACCTACTACGAGCAGTACTTC.

V gene TRBV19 combines with J gene TRBJ2-7; 7 bases map to TRBD1. Trimming removed 0 bases from V and 3 bases from J; junction bases left unmatched: 14. The germline V gene encodes CDR1 LNHDA and CDR2 SQIVND (reference sequence). This CDR3 is 18 amino acids long. For the CDR3, the DNA is TGTGCCAGTAGTATAGATTCCCTTCCCAGGACAGGAAACTACGAGCAGTACTTC. Residues: CASSIDSLPRTGNYEQYF.

Regarding this clone: This same CDR3 is encoded by further DNA sequences in the sample. The V gene is TRBV5-1, the J gene TRBJ2-7; TRBD1 aligns across 9 bases. CDR1 is SGHRS, CDR2 YFSETQ, per germline. The CDR3 consists of 15 residues. The ends lost 4 bases at V and 0 bases at J; junction bases unmatched: 5. Here the CDR3 reads CASSTGQGNSYEQYF. The CDR3 coding sequence is TGCGCCAGCAGCACAGGACAGGGGAACTCCTACGAGCAGTACTTC.

The V and J genes are TRBV7-8 and TRBJ2-7; TRBD2 agrees at 7 bases. The CDR3 loop spans 16 amino acids. The germline gives CDR1 SGHVS, CDR2 FQNEAQ. V gave up 5 bases and J gave up 0 bases; unmatched junction bases: 10. This CDR3 reads CASSQKSGTNSYEQYF. Written as DNA, the CDR3 is TGTGCCAGCAGCCAAAAGTCCGGGACTAACTCCTACGAGCAGTACTTC. Combining the CDR3 with reference TRBV7-8 and TRBJ2-7 gives the whole variable domain GAGVSQSPRYKVAKRGQDVALRCDPISGHVSLFWYQQALGQGPEFLTYFQNEAQLDKSGLPSDRFFAERPEGSVSTLKIQRTQQEDSAVYLCASSQKSGTNSYEQYFGPGTRLTVT.

The rearrangement uses TRBV6-5 and TRBJ2-1; D unresolved. Germline V lookup: CDR1 MNHEY, CDR2 SVGAGI. CDR3 size: 15 residues. Between the trimmed V and J ends, which lost 3 bases and 5 bases, there was a span of 14 bases. The CDR3 region is CASSYLSVQHNEQFF. The CDR3 coding sequence is TGTGCCAGCAGTTATTTGTCGGTCCAACACAATGAGCAGTTCTTC.

The chain has TRBV5-1 and TRBJ1-2; D unclear. Trimming removed 0 bases from V and 0 bases from J, with 6 bases in between. Germline V gene sequence: CDR1 SGHRS, CDR2 YFSETQ. This CDR3 has 14 amino acids. DNA for the CDR3: TGCGCCAGCAGCTTGGAGCAGCCTAACTATGGCTACACCTTC. Translated: CASSLEQPNYGYTF.